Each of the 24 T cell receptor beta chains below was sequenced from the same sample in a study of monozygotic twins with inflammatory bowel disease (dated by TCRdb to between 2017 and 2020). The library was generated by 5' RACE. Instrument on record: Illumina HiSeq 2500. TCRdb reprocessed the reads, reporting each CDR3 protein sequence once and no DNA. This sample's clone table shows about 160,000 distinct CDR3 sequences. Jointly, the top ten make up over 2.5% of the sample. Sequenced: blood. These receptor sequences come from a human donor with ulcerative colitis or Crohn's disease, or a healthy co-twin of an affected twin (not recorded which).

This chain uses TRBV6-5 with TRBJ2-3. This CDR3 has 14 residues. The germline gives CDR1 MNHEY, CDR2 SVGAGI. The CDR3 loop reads CASSYSVGTDTQYF.

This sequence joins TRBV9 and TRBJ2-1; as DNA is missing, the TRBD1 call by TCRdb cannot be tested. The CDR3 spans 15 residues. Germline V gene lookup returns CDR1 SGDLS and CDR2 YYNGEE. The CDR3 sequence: CASSSPGTATNEQFF.

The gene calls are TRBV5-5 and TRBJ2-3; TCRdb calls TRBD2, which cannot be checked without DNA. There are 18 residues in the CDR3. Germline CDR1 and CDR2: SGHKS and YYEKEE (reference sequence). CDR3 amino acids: CASSLGGSGQISTDTQYF.

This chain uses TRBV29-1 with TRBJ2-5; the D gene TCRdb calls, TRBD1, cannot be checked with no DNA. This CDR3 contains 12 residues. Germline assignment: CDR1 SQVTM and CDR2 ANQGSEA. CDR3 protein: CSPWGQGETQYF.

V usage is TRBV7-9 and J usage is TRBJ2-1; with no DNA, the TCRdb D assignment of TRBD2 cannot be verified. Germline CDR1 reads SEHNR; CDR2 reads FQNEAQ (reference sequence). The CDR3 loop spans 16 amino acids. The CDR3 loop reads CASSPPTSGRINEQFF.

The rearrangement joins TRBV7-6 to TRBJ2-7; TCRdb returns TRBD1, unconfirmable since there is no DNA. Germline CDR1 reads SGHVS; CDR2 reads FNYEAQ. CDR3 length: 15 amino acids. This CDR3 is CASSSQPGGSYEQYF. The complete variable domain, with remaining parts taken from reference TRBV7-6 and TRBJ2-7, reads GAGVSQSPRYKVTKRGQDVALRCDPISGHVSLYWYRQALGQGPEFLTYFNYEAQQDKSGLPNDRFSAERPEGSISTLTIQRTEQRDSAMYRCASSSQPGGSYEQYFGPGTRLTVT.

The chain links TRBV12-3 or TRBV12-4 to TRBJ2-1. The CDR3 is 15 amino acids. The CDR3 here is CASSFLRGSYNEQFF.

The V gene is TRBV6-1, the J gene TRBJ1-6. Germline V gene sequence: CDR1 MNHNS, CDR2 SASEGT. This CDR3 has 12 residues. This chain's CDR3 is CASSEANSPLHF.

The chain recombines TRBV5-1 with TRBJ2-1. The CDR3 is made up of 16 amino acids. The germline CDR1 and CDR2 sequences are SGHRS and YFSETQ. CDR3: CASSWGASNSYNEQFF.

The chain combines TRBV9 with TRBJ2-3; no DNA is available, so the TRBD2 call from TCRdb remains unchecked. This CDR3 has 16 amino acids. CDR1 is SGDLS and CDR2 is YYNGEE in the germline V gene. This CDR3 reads CASSVALAGGPDTQYF.

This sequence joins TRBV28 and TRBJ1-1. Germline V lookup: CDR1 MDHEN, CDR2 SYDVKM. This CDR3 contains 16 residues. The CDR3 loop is CASSLPAGSMNTEAFF.

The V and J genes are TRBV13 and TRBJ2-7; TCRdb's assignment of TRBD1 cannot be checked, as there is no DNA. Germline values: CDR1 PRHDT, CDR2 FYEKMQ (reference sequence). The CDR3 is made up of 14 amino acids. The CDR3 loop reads CASSLRQGAYEQYF.

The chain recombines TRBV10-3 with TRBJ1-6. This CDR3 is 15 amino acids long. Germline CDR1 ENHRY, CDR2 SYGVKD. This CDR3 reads CAISDRGSYNSPLHF.

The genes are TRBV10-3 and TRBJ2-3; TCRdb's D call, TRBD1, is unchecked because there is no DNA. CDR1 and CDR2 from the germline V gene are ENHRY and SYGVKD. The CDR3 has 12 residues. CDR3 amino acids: CAIMGGTDTQYF.

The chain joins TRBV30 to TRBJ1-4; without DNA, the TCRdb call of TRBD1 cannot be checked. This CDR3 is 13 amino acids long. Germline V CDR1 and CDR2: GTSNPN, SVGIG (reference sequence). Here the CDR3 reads CAWSTGDDEKLFF.

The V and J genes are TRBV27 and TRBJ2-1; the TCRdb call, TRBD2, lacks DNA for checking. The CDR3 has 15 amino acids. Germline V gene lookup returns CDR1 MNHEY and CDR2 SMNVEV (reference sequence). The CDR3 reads CASSPIGLTPLEQFF.

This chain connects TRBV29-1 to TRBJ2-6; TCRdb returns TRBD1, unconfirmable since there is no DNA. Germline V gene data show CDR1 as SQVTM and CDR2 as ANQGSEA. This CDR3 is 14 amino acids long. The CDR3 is CSVEAGAGANVLTF.

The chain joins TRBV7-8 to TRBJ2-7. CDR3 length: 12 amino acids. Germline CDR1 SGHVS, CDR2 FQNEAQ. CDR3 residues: CASSLADYEQYF.

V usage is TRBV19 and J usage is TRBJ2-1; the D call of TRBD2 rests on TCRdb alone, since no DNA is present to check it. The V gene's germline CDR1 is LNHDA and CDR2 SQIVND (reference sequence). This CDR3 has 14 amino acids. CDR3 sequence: CASAGLAGEGEQFF. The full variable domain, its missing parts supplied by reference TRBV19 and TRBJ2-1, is DGGITQSPKYLFRKEGQNVTLSCEQNLNHDAMYWYRQDPGQGLRLIYYSQIVNDFQKGDIAEGYSVSREKKESFPLTVTSAQKNPTAFYLCASAGLAGEGEQFFGPGTRLTVL.

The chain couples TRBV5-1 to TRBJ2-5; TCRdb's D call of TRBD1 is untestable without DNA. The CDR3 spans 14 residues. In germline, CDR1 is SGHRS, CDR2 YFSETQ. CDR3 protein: CASSGGWGGETQYF.

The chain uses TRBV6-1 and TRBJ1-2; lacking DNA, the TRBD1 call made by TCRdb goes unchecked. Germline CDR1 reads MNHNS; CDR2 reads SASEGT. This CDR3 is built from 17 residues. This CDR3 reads CASSEVGQGARGYGYTF.

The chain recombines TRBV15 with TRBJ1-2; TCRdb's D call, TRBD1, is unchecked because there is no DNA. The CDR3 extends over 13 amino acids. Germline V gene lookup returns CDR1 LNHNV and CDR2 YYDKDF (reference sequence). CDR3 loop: CATSEGGAYGYTF. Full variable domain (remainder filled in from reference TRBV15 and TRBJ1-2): DAMVIQNPRYQVTQFGKPVTLSCSQTLNHNVMYWYQQKSSQAPKLLFHYYDKDFNNEADTPDNFQSRRPNTSFCFLDIRSPGLGDTAMYLCATSEGGAYGYTFGSGTRLTVV.

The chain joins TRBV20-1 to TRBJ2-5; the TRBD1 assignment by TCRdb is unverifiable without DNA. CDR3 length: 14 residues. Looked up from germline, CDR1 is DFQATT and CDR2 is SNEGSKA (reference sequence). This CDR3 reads CSAPRDRAQETQYF.

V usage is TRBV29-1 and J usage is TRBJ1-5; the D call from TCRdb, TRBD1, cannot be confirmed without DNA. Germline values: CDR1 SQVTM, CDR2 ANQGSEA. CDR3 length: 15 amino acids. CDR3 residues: CSVRAGGAGNQPQHF.